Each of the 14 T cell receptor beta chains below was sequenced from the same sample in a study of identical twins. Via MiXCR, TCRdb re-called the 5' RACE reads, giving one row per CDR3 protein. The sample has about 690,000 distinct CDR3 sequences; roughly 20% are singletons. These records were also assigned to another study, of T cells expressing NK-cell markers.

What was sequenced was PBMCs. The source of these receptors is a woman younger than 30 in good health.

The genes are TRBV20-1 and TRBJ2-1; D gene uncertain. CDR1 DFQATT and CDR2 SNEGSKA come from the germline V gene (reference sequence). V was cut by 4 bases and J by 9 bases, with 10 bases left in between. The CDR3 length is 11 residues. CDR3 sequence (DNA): TGCAGTGCTACCGTTCATTCTGAGCAGTTCTTC. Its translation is CSATVHSEQFF.

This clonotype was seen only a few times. CDR3 bases: TGTGCCAGCAGCGTAGAGGGCGGGAGGGGAGACAATGAGCAGTTCTTC. Amino acids: CASSVEGGRGDNEQFF. This chain uses TRBV9 with TRBJ2-1; 9 bases are shared with TRBD2. Germline CDR1 SGDLS, CDR2 YYNGEE. This CDR3 spans 16 amino acids. V was clipped by 0 bases and J by 5 bases; unmatched bases: 6.

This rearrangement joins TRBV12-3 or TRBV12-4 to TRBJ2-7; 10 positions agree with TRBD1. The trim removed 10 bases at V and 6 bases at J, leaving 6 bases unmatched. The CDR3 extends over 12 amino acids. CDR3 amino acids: CATMTGGSEQYF. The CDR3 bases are TGTGCCACTATGACAGGGGGCAGCGAGCAGTACTTC.

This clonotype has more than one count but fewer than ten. DNA of the CDR3: TGTGCCAGCAGTGGGCTCCGGGCGACAGATACGCAGTATTTT. Protein: CASSGLRATDTQYF. The chain joins TRBV2 to TRBJ2-3; D gene uncertain. V dropped 4 bases and J dropped 3 bases, with 11 bases sitting between them. Germline CDR1 reads SNHLY; CDR2 reads FYNNEI. This CDR3 has 14 residues.

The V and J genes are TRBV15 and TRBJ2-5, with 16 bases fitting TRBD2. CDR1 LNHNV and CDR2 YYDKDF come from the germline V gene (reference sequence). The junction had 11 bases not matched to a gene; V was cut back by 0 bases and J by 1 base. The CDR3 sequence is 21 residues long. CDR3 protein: CATSRDPSGLAGGLFQETQYF. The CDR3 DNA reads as TGTGCCACCAGCAGAGATCCTTCGGGACTAGCGGGAGGGCTCTTCCAAGAGACCCAGTACTTC.

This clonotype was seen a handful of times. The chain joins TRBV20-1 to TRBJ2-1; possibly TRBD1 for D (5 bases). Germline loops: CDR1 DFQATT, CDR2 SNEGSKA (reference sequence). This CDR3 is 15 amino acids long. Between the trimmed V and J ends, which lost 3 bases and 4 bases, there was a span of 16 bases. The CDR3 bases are TGCAGTGCTAGGAAGACAGTACCAGTATACAATGAGCAGTTCTTC. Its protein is CSARKTVPVYNEQFF.

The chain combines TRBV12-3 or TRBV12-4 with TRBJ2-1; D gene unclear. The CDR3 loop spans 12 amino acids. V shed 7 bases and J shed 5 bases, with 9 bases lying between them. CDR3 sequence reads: CASTLYHNEQFF. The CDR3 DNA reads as TGTGCCAGCACCCTTTACCACAATGAGCAGTTCTTC.

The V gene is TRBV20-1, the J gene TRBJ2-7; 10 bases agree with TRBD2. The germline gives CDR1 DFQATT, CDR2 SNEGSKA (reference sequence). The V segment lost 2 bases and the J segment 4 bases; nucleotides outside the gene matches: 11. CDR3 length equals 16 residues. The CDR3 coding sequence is TGCAGTGCTAGATCTCAGCTAGCGGGAGCTATTTACGAGCAGTACTTC. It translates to CSARSQLAGAIYEQYF.

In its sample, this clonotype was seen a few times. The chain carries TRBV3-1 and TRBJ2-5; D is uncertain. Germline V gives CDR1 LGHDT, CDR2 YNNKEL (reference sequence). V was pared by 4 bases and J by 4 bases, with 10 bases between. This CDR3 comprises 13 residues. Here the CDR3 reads CASSPGTPETQYF. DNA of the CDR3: TGTGCCAGCAGCCCCGGTACCCCAGAGACCCAGTACTTC.

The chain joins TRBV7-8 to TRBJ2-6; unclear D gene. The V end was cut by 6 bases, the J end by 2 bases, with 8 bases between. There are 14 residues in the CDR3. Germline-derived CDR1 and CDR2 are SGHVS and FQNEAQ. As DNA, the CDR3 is TGTGCCAGCAGACCGAGGACTGGGGCCAACGTCCTGACTTTC. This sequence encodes CASRPRTGANVLTF.

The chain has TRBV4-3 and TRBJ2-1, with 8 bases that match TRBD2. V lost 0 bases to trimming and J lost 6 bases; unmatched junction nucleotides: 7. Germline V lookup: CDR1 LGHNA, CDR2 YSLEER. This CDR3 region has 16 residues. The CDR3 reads CASSQEVAGRANEQFF. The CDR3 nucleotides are TGCGCCAGCAGCCAAGAAGTAGCGGGGAGGGCCAATGAGCAGTTCTTC.

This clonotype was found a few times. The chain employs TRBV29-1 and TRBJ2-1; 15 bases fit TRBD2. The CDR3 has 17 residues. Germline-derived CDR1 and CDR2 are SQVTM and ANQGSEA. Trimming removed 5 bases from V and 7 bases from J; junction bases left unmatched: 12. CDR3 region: CSVIAPGLAGGRNEQFF. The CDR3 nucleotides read TGCAGCGTTATCGCCCCGGGACTAGCGGGAGGTCGGAATGAGCAGTTCTTC.

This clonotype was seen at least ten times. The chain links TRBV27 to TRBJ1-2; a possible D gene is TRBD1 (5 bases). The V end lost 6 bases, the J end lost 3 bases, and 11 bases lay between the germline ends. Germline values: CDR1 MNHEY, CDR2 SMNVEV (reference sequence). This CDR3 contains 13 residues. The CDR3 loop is CASRPGTHYGYTF. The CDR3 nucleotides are TGTGCCAGCAGACCCGGGACGCACTATGGCTACACCTTC.

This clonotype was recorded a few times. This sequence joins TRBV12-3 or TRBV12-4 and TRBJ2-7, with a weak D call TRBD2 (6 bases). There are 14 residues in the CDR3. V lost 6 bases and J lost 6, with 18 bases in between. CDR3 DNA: TGTGCCAGCAGCTTCTTTAGGGAGGTGAGCGAGCAGTACTTC. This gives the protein CASSFFREVSEQYF.